This T cell receptor (beta chain) derives from a study of blood T cell repertoires in COVID-19. Across the whole study: The United States, Italy and Spain provided the acute and convalescent COVID-19 samples. PBMCs, B-cell-depleted T cells, or T cells provided the cDNA or gDNA that made up the material.

Trimming took off 5 bases at V and 5 bases at J, with 19 bases between the two ends. Germline-derived CDR1 and CDR2 are SGHRS and YFSETQ. The CDR3 covers 15 residues. Original processing notes: Reference gene primer amplification yielded estimated nucleated cell counts. The method was immunoSEQ multiplex PCR; TCRdb's version includes in-frame clones alone and lacks a portion of them. The V and J calls and the clone size are those of that table, but D and trimming were determined from the DNA. This table holds around 170,000 clones, 75% to 85% found once. In its sample, this clone was seen once. Input material: peripheral blood. This clonotype was sampled from a human donor in a cohort sampled during active COVID-19. The chain is built from TRBV5-1 and TRBJ1-1, with D perhaps TRBD1 (5 bases). The chain's CDR3 is CASSPLYGGGTEAFF. Here the CDR3 DNA reads TGCGCCAGCAGTCCACTTTATGGCGGGGGGACTGAAGCTTTCTTT. Full variable domain (outside the CDR3, taken from reference TRBV5-1 and TRBJ1-1): KAGVTQTPRYLIKTRGQQVTLSCSPISGHRSVSWYQQTPGQGLQFLFEYFSETQRNKGNFPGRFSGRQFSNSRSEMNVSTLELGDSALYLCASSPLYGGGTEAFFGQGTRLTVV.